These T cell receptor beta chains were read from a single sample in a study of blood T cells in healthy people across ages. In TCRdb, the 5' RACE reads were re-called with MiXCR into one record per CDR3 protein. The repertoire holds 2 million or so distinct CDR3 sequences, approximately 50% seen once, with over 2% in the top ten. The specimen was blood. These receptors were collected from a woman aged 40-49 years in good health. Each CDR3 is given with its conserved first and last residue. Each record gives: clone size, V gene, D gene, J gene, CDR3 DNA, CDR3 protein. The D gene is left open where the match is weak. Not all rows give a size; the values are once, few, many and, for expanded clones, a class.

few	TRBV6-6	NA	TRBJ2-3	TGTGCCAGCAGTTTACGCCGGCTCGCCTCGCCAAGTGATACGCAGTATTTT	CASSLRRLASPSDTQYF
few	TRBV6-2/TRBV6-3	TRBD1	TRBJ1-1	TGTGCCAGCAGATTCGGACAGGGGTACACTGAAGCTTTCTTT	CASRFGQGYTEAFF
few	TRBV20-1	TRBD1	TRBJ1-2	TGCAGTGCCACGGACAGGGTAAACTATGGCTACACCTTC	CSATDRVNYGYTF
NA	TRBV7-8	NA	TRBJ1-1	TGTGCCAGCAGCTTAGCGGTCGGTGGGGGTTCGGGCACTGAAGCTTTCTTT	CASSLAVGGGSGTEAFF
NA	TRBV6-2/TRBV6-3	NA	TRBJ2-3	TGTGCCAGCAGTTATTGGGTCACAGATACGCAGTATTTT	CASSYWVTDTQYF
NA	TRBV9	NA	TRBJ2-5	TGTGCCAGCAGCGTAGAAGGTGTCAGGGCTGAGACCCAGTACTTC	CASSVEGVRAETQYF
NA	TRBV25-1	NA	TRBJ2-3	TGTGCCAGCAGTGGACAGCAAAACACAGATACGCAGTATTTT	CASSGQQNTDTQYF
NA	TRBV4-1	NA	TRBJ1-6	TGCGCCAGCAGCCAAGATACTTGGGGGAGCTCCTATAATTCACCCCTCCACTTT	CASSQDTWGSSYNSPLHF
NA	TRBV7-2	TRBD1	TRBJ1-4	TGTGCCAGCAGCTTAGCCGACAGGGGATATAATGAAAAACTGTTTTTT	CASSLADRGYNEKLFF
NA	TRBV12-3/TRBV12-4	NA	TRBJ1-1	TGTGCCAGCAGTCCAAGGGGAACGGTCACTGAAGCTTTCTTT	CASSPRGTVTEAFF
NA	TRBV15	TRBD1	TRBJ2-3	TGTGCCACCAGCAGTGATCCCCGGACAGGGGGCCGTGCAGATACGCAGTATTTT	CATSSDPRTGGRADTQYF
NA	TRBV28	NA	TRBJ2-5	TGTGCCAGCACCTCAGCGGGGACAACTCAAGAGACCCAGTACTTC	CASTSAGTTQETQYF